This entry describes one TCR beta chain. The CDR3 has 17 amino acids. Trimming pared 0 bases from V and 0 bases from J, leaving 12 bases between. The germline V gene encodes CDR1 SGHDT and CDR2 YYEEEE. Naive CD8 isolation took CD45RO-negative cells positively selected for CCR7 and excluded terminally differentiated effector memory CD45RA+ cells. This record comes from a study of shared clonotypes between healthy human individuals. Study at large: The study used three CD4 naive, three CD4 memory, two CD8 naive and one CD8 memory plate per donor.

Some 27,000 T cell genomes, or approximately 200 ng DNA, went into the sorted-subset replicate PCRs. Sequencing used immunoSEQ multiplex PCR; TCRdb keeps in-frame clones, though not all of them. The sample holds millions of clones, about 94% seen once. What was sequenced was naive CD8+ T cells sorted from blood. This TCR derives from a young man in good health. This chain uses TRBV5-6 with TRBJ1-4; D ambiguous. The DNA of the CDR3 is TGTGCCAGCAGCTTGGCCGTTCTGTTTGCAACTAATGAAAAACTGTTTTTT. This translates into CASSLAVLFATNEKLFF.